This entry describes one TCR beta chain. Its cognate antigen is unknown. Donors were drawn from the approximately 120-subject validation cohort, separate from the approximately 700-subject first cohort. Assay used: immunoSEQ multiplex PCR; TCRdb lists only in-frame clones, some missing. The sample has approximately 300,000 clones, roughly 85% seen once; the top ten hold around 0.8%. From germline, CDR1 is MNHEY and CDR2 SVGAGI. The CDR3 spans 14 residues. Trimming took off 5 bases at V and 1 base at J, with 12 bases between the two ends. The data derive from a study of cytomegalovirus exposure and HLA in healthy donors. General observations from the study: Cytomegalovirus-associated status was assigned to approximately 160 TCR beta chains. Reported performance of the classifier showed diagnosis of cytomegalovirus status with high specificity and sensitivity. In vitro work confirmed that a few CMV-associated chains recognize CMV antigens.

This TCR derives from a woman in her late teens or twenties in good health and CMV-seronegative. The sample taken for sequencing was PBMCs. V and J are TRBV6-5 and TRBJ2-7, with D maybe TRBD2 (5 bases). As DNA, the CDR3 is TGTGCCAGCAGTCGGGCGGGCTCTTCCTACGAGCAGTACTTC. Its protein is CASSRAGSSYEQYF.